This T cell receptor beta chain was recorded in a study of vaccination and CD4 T cells after COVID-19. As for this clonotype: The target antigen is unknown.

Germline V gene lookup returns CDR1 MNHNS and CDR2 SASEGT. CDR3 length equals 14 residues. V lost 2 bases to trimming and J lost 2 bases, with 9 bases between them. The treatment is: 10-day PBMC culture with coronavirus spike peptide pools or control peptides (ViraFEST assay). Antigen-specific T cells were expanded with peptide pools by ViraFEST, and TCRs were then sequenced. Study observations and caveats: Rising from approximately 21 to 40, the median of SARS-CoV-2-reactive clonotypes did not change significantly.

At the Johns Hopkins FTIC core, DNA taken from cultured CD4+ T cells was sequenced by way of the Oncomine TCR Beta short-read assay. TCRdb analysed the PCR reads with MiXCR anew, one entry per CDR3 protein. The data contain 15,000 to 20,000 distinct CDR3 sequences, just over 60% of them singletons. Material: CD4+ T cells from blood, cultured in vitro. V and J are TRBV6-1 and TRBJ2-5; D remains unclear. The TCR comes from a human donor who had recovered from COVID-19. The CDR3 loop is CASSEYGGQETQYF. In DNA, the CDR3 is TGTGCCAGCAGTGAATATGGCGGACAAGAGACCCAGTACTTC.